This entry lists 21 T cell receptor beta chains sequenced from one sample in a study of long-term antiretroviral therapy in people with HIV. It was version v3.0 of the immunoSEQ assay that was run at survey level. TCRdb's table, derived via immunoSEQ multiplex PCR, lists solely in-frame clones and lacks some. The table includes tens of thousands of clones, 85% to 90% detected once. The source material was unsorted PBMCs, sampled 1.8 years before starting antiretroviral therapy. The origin of the receptors is a woman under 40 with HIV.

This chain joins TRBV5-8 and TRBJ1-6; D is unresolved. V lost 4 bases to trimming and J lost 0 bases, with 5 bases between them. CDR1 is SGHTS, CDR2 YDEGEE, per germline. The CDR3 runs to 14 residues. The CDR3 sequence: CASSRSSYNSPLHF. CDR3 nucleotide sequence: TGTGCCAGCAGCAGGAGCTCCTATAATTCACCCCTCCACTTT.

The chain couples TRBV5-1 to TRBJ1-2, with 8 bases aligning to TRBD1. Per germline, CDR1 SGHRS and CDR2 YFSETQ. V gave up 5 bases and J gave up 7 bases; unmatched junction bases: 10. The CDR3 runs 14 residues. The CDR3 here is CASRAGQEFGGYTF. Here the CDR3 DNA reads TGCGCCAGCAGGGCGGGACAGGAGTTTGGTGGCTACACCTTC.

With respect to this clone: The junction shows a germline mismatch at one end, possibly a read error. The chain is built from TRBV29-1 and TRBJ2-2; D is unresolved. Per the germline V gene, CDR1 is SQVTM and CDR2 is ANQGSEA. The CDR3 contains 15 residues. The chain's CDR3 is CSVGMDEKNPGELFF. The DNA of the CDR3 is TGCAGCGTTGGAATGGACGAAAAGAACCCCGGGGAGCTGTTTTTT.

This clone came up a few times. The gene calls are TRBV7-2 and TRBJ1-1; no firm D call. The V end lost 0 bases, the J end lost 0 bases, and 8 bases lay between the germline ends. This CDR3 spans 15 amino acids. From germline, CDR1 is SGHTA and CDR2 FQGNSA. This CDR3 is CASSLAYSLNTEAFF. CDR3 nucleotide sequence: TGTGCCAGCAGCTTAGCGTACAGCCTGAACACTGAAGCTTTCTTT.

This chain uses TRBV25-1 with TRBJ2-2; a weak D match, TRBD2 (6 bases). Germline assignment: CDR1 MGHDK and CDR2 SYGVNS. The length of the CDR3 is 11 residues. The V and J ends lost 10 bases and 11 bases respectively, with 14 bases between them. The CDR3: CATGGVRELFF. CDR3 coding DNA: TGTGCCACCGGCGGGGTACGAGAGCTGTTTTTT.

The gene calls are TRBV6-1 and TRBJ2-7; D not certain. Trimming stripped 8 bases from V and 3 bases from J, with 8 bases between. Germline V gene sequence: CDR1 MNHNS, CDR2 SASEGT. The CDR3 has 11 residues. The CDR3 DNA reads TGTGCCAGCGGGGAATACTACGAGCAGTACGTC. Protein: CASGEYYEQYV.

CDR3 nucleotide sequence: TGTGCCAGCAAAACCCTAGCGGGGGCCGGGGAGCTGTTTTTT. It specifies CASKTLAGAGELFF. The V call is TRBV6-4, the J call TRBJ2-2; 10 bases align to TRBD2. This CDR3 is built from 14 residues. In germline, CDR1 is MRHNA, CDR2 SNTAGT. Losses at the gene ends were 7 bases for V and 6 bases for J; bases not matched to a gene: 5.

The V and J genes are TRBV4-1 and TRBJ1-5, with 11 bases matching TRBD1. Germline V CDR1 and CDR2: MGHRA, YSYEKL. The CDR3 loop spans 17 amino acids. Trimming removed 2 bases from V and 4 bases from J; junction bases left unmatched: 7. The CDR3 DNA is TGCGCCAGCAGCCAAACGCAGGACAGGGGGCTTAATCAGCCCCAGCATTTT. This encodes CASSQTQDRGLNQPQHF.

This chain connects TRBV5-4 to TRBJ1-6; D gene unclear. The CDR3 consists of 12 residues. CDR1 and CDR2 from the germline V gene are SGHNT and YYREEE (reference sequence). The V gene lost 5 bases and the J gene lost 7 bases, with 7 bases spanning the gap. In DNA, the CDR3 is TGTGCCAGCAGAGTACCGAATTCACCCCTCCACTTT. It encodes CASRVPNSPLHF.

The rearrangement uses TRBV11-2 and TRBJ1-2, with D uncertain. CDR1 is SGHAT, CDR2 FQNNGV, per germline. The CDR3 length is 12 residues. The ends were cut back, 0 bases at V and 7 bases at J, with 6 bases in the middle. The CDR3 loop reads CASSLDSGGYTF. The CDR3 bases are TGTGCCAGCAGCTTAGATTCGGGTGGCTACACCTTC.

V usage is TRBV6-6 and J usage is TRBJ2-7, with no clear D. V was shortened by 6 bases and J by 2 bases, with 14 bases between the two germline ends. The CDR3 spans 14 residues. The V gene's germline CDR1 is MNHNY and CDR2 SVGAGI (reference sequence). The CDR3 loop reads CASSSSKGPYEQYF. CDR3 in DNA: TGTGCCAGCAGCTCTTCGAAGGGCCCCTACGAGCAGTACTTC.

J is TRBJ2-3 and V is TRBV18, with a weak D call TRBD2 (5 bases). V dropped 3 bases and J dropped 4 bases, with 8 bases sitting between them. Germline-derived CDR1 and CDR2 are KGHSH and LQKENI. CDR3 size: 13 residues. The CDR3 DNA sequence: TGTGCCAGCTCACCGTCACTAGCAGATACGCAGTATTTT. As protein: CASSPSLADTQYF.

The gene calls are TRBV5-6 and TRBJ2-6; D not resolved. Germline-derived CDR1 and CDR2 are SGHDT and YYEEEE. This CDR3 region has 18 residues. The V gene lost 1 base and the J gene lost 2 bases, with 16 bases spanning the gap. CDR3 sequence reads: CASSLLPPSAAGANVLTF. CDR3 nucleotides: TGTGCCAGCAGCTTGCTTCCGCCTTCCGCGGCTGGGGCCAACGTCCTGACTTTC.

CDR3 bases: TGCGCCAGCAGCCTGAGGGGGGCAGGGGGTGGTCGTAATGAAAAACTGTTTTTT. Its translation is CASSLRGAGGGRNEKLFF. This chain joins TRBV5-1 and TRBJ1-4, with 7 bases lining up with TRBD1. V was pared by 4 bases and J by 4 bases, with 16 bases of the junction left unmatched. The CDR3 sequence is 18 residues long. In germline, CDR1 is SGHRS, CDR2 YFSETQ.

This clone was detected only once. The chain links TRBV7-8 to TRBJ1-1; weak D call: TRBD1 (6 bases). Germline V gene lookup returns CDR1 SGHVS and CDR2 FQNEAQ. CDR3 length equals 14 residues. Trimming took 5 bases from V and 2 from J, leaving 12 bases between them. The CDR3 protein is CASSAWTANTEAFF. The CDR3 region has the DNA TGTGCCAGCAGCGCCTGGACAGCCAACACTGAAGCTTTCTTT.

This rearrangement joins TRBV7-9 to TRBJ2-2; D possibly corresponds to TRBD2 (6 bases). Trimming took off 0 bases at V and 6 bases at J, with 8 bases between the two ends. The CDR3 runs to 14 residues. Germline assignment: CDR1 SEHNR and CDR2 FQNEAQ (reference sequence). This CDR3 reads CASSLAGGPGELFF. The CDR3 region has the DNA TGTGCCAGCAGCTTAGCGGGGGGTCCCGGGGAGCTGTTTTTT.

The chain employs TRBV19 and TRBJ2-3, with D perhaps TRBD1 (6 bases). V lost 1 base and J 5 bases, leaving 13 bases between the germline ends. The length of the CDR3 is 15 residues. The germline V gene encodes CDR1 LNHDA and CDR2 SQIVND (reference sequence). CDR3 protein: CASSIGGLEVDTQYF. Written as DNA, the CDR3 is TGTGCCAGTAGTATAGGGGGGCTGGAGGTAGATACGCAGTATTTT.

This chain connects TRBV6-6 to TRBJ1-6, with TRBD1 identical over 8 bases. V trimming: 5 bases; J trimming: 7 bases; junction bases outside the gene matches: 4. The V gene's germline CDR1 is MNHNY and CDR2 SVGAGI (reference sequence). This CDR3 has 14 residues. The chain's CDR3 is CASSQQGGNSPLHF. Written as DNA, the CDR3 is TGTGCCAGCAGTCAACAGGGGGGCAATTCACCCCTCCACTTT.

The DNA for the CDR3 is TGCGCCAGCAGCTTAAGGACTAGGGGGGGTGTTGAGCAGTTCTTC. It codes for CASSLRTRGGVEQFF. V is TRBV5-1 and J is TRBJ2-1, with D possibly being TRBD2 (7 bases). There are 15 residues in the CDR3. V was shortened by 2 bases and J by 9 bases, with 18 bases between the two germline ends. Germline V gene sequence: CDR1 SGHRS, CDR2 YFSETQ.

The chain has TRBV6-1 and TRBJ1-2; D unresolved. Germline-derived CDR1 and CDR2 are MNHNS and SASEGT. Between the trimmed V and J ends, which lost 4 bases and 5 bases, there was a span of 14 bases. This CDR3 is 14 amino acids long. CDR3 loop: CASSAGQTQYGYTF. The CDR3 bases are TGTGCCAGCAGTGCTGGGCAGACCCAATATGGCTACACCTTC.

The chain has TRBV27 and TRBJ1-6, with 8 nucleotides matching TRBD1. V shed 4 bases and J 9 bases; nucleotides not matched to a gene: 11. There are 16 residues in the CDR3. CDR1 MNHEY and CDR2 SMNVEV come from the germline V gene (reference sequence). The CDR3 DNA reads TGTGCCAGCAGTTCCTTCTCGACAGGGGTAATTTCACCCCTCCACTTT. Protein: CASSSFSTGVISPLHF.